The T cell receptor beta chain described here comes from a study of T cell responses to AZD1222 COVID-19 vaccine (dated by TCRdb to about 2021). Regarding the research as a whole: Because spike-specific TCR depth and breadth did not differ between the two schedules, AZD1222 recipients who got a second dose at roughly 4 weeks were pooled with those who got a second dose at roughly 12 weeks. A total of 230 to 250 trial participants underwent TCR sequencing, of whom some 200 had received two doses of AZD1222 and 26 had received two doses of the MenACWY control vaccine. Trial participants were enrolled by age into 18-55, 56-69 and 70-plus year subgroups, with 148, 28 and 57 TCR-sequenced participants respectively. Broader findings and caveats from the paper: In the small 56-69-year group, the increase in depth fell short of significance, most likely because of low power. Participants were mostly white British and included more females than males, and it was suggested by the authors that clonal diversity may have been underestimated. Reportedly, almost half of the unique spike-specific TCRs recognized epitopes lying outside the regions that are mutated in the B.1.351 and B.1.1.7 variants. Because no day 14 peak-response samples were available, the repertoires could be characterized only after the peak T cell response. The vaccine-associated CD4 TCRs covered the entire spike protein, and the dominant responses fell in regions 160-218 and 743-854. Only five or six AZD1222 recipients were SARS-CoV-2 seropositive at baseline, limiting conclusions about previously exposed vaccinees. A significant rise in spike-specific TCR breadth and depth was observed after two AZD1222 doses relative to day 0 and relative to MenACWY recipients.

Measured from the cysteine to the phenylalanine, the CDR3 is 12 residues long. The only DNA kept is the CDR3, 36 bases in frame from the first base. At the junction V is shortened by 1 base and J by 15 bases; bases outside the gene matches: 6. CDR1 and CDR2 (LNHDA, SQIVND) derive from the germline V gene (reference sequence). This sample's time point label indicates: baseline before first vaccination. The vaccinee samples were drawn from two UK trials, COV001 and COV002, one of which was a single-blind randomized controlled phase 2/3 trial testing AZD1222 (ChAdOx1 nCoV-19) in healthy adults. For TCRbeta chain sequencing, PBMC samples were collected from trial participants at day 0 and at day 28 after the second dose. The CDR3 regions of human TCRbeta chains were analyzed by immunosequencing. In the authors' own workflow: TCRs in the repertoires were matched against a reference library of SARS-CoV-2-specific TCRs that had been generated with the MIRA antigen-specificity platform. Breadth was defined as the fraction of unique TCRs that were SARS-CoV-2-associated. Depth was defined as the fraction of total T cells that were SARS-CoV-2-associated. Using the MIRA data, each spike-specific TCR was assigned both to the spike region to which the TCR was reactive and to a CD4 or CD8 class. Log10-transformed breadth and depth values were compared by one-way ANOVA with Sidak's multiple comparisons tests. In its TCRdb copy, this immuneACCESS table keeps in-frame sequences only and misses some clones. Where compared with another copy, unresolved V genes explain less than half of these, and the others have no known cause. V, J and clone size were drawn from that table, and D and trimming were deduced from the DNA. The sample contains fewer than 110,000 clones, about 90% of them found a single time. 22% of the sample is taken by the ten largest.

Points on this clone: Its recognized antigen is unknown. Base qualities are not provided; no much larger clone lies one nucleotide away.

The clonotype comes from an adult in good health. The chain is made from TRBV19 and TRBJ2-1; 7 bases in between match TRBD2. Sequences were derived from peripheral blood, sampled on day 0 of AZD1222 vaccination. DNA sequence: TGTGCCAGTAGTATAGGGACTAGTCTTCCGTTCTTC. The translation is CASSIGTSLPFF.